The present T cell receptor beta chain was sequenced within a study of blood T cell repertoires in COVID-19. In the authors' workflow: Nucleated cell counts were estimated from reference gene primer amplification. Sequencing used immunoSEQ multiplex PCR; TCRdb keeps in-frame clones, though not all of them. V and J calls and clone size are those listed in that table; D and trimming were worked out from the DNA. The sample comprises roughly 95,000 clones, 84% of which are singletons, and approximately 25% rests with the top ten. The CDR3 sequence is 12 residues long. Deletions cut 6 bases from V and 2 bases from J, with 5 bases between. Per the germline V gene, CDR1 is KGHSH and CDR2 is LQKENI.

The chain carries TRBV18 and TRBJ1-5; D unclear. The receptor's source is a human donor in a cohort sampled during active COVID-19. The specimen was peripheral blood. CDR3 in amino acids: CASSEGNQPQHF. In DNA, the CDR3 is TGTGCCAGCTCTGAGGGCAATCAGCCCCAGCATTTT.